Presented here are 25 T cell receptor beta chains from one specimen sequenced in a study of blood T cell repertoires in COVID-19. Some clones are missing from TCRdb's copy, which holds only in-frame ones; the method was immunoSEQ multiplex PCR. The repertoire has some 110,000 clones, 76% of them found once; the top ten carry under 8%. The sequenced material came from peripheral blood. The receptors originated from an elderly man with COVID-19, enrolled during active disease.

This chain links TRBV6-6 with TRBJ2-1; 11 bases line up with TRBD2. The ends lost 0 bases at V and 7 bases at J; junction bases unmatched: 2. Germline V gene sequence: CDR1 MNHNY, CDR2 SVGAGI (reference sequence). The CDR3 consists of 15 residues. CDR3 DNA: TGTGCCAGCAGTTACTCGACTAGCGGGACGAATGAGCAGTTCTTC. Translated: CASSYSTSGTNEQFF.

This chain connects TRBV5-6 to TRBJ2-7, with D possibly matching TRBD2 (6 bases). Germline V gene lookup returns CDR1 SGHDT and CDR2 YYEEEE. Trimming left V 3 bases short and J 0 bases short, with 16 bases between. The CDR3 runs to 16 residues. CDR3 protein: CASSSEGTLSSYEQYF. CDR3 nucleotide sequence: TGTGCCAGCAGCTCCGAGGGGACTTTAAGCTCCTACGAGCAGTACTTC. The full variable domain, rest sourced from reference TRBV5-6 and TRBJ2-7, is DAGVTQSPTHLIKTRGQQVTLRCSPKSGHDTVSWYQQALGQGPQFIFQYYEEEERQRGNFPDRFSGHQFPNYSSELNVNALLLGDSALYLCASSSEGTLSSYEQYFGPGTRLTVT.

The chain carries TRBV28 and TRBJ2-2; TRBD2 matches at 9 bases. The CDR3 contains 15 residues. With 9 bases clipped from V and 5 bases from J, the junction kept 10 bases outside the gene matches. Germline CDR1 is MDHEN and CDR2 is SYDVKM. The CDR3 spells CASLRIAGETGELFF. The CDR3, as DNA: TGTGCCAGTCTCCGGATAGCGGGAGAGACCGGGGAGCTGTTTTTT.

At least ten counts were recorded for this clone. This chain links TRBV6-2 or TRBV6-3 with TRBJ2-3, with a weak D call TRBD2 (6 bases). The CDR3 is 16 amino acids. The V gene lost 3 bases and the J gene lost 2 bases, with 15 bases spanning the gap. The germline V gene encodes CDR1 MNHEY and CDR2 SVGEGT. The CDR3 spells CASSYEASGVTDTQYF. The DNA for the CDR3 is TGTGCCAGCAGTTATGAGGCCTCGGGGGTCACAGATACGCAGTATTTT.

V usage is TRBV11-3 and J usage is TRBJ2-3; 7 bases are a match to TRBD2. The CDR3 totals 14 residues. Unmatched junction bases numbered 6, after V lost 3 bases and J lost 6 bases. Germline CDR1 SGHNT, CDR2 YENEEA. DNA of the CDR3: TGTGCCAGCAGCTTGGCGGGAGAATGGGATACGCAGTATTTT. It is translated as CASSLAGEWDTQYF.

The chain is built from TRBV28 and TRBJ2-5; D is ambiguous. The CDR3 has 14 amino acids. Between the trimmed V and J ends, which lost 4 bases and 0 bases, there was a span of 9 bases. In germline, CDR1 is MDHEN, CDR2 SYDVKM. The CDR3 sequence: CASSSPRNQETQYF. The CDR3 coding sequence is TGTGCCAGCAGTTCACCGCGGAACCAAGAGACCCAGTACTTC.

The chain links TRBV10-3 to TRBJ2-7, with 11 positions matching TRBD1. The CDR3 sequence is 14 residues long. The trim removed 6 bases at V and 0 bases at J, leaving 1 base unmatched. Germline values: CDR1 ENHRY, CDR2 SYGVKD. CDR3 DNA: TGTGCCATCAGGGGGACAGGGGGCTCCTACGAGCAGTACTTC. This gives the protein CAIRGTGGSYEQYF.

V and J are TRBV5-6 and TRBJ1-4; possible D gene TRBD1, 5 bases. Germline V gene sequence: CDR1 SGHDT, CDR2 YYEEEE. The V gene lost 5 bases and the J gene lost 4 bases, with 12 bases spanning the gap. The CDR3 runs to 14 residues. The CDR3 sequence: CASSRQGSNEKLFF. CDR3 in DNA: TGTGCCAGCAGTCGGCAGGGAAGTAATGAAAAACTGTTTTTT.

V and J are TRBV28 and TRBJ2-1, with D tentatively TRBD1 (6 bases). V lost 3 bases, J lost 10 bases, and 7 bases lay in between. The CDR3 consists of 11 residues. The germline V gene encodes CDR1 MDHEN and CDR2 SYDVKM. DNA of the CDR3: TGTGCCAGCAGTTTGGACAGCGAGCAGTTCTTC. The encoded protein is CASSLDSEQFF.

The chain has TRBV13 and TRBJ2-1; a weak D match, TRBD2 (6 bases). Trimming took 3 bases from V and 7 from J, leaving 16 bases between them. This CDR3 is built from 15 residues. Germline assignment: CDR1 PRHDT and CDR2 FYEKMQ (reference sequence). CDR3 coding DNA: TGTGCCAGCAGCTTCTCGGGACTCGTGCTAAATGAGCAGTTCTTC. Amino acids: CASSFSGLVLNEQFF.

This clone was seen only a few times. J is TRBJ2-7 and V is TRBV29-1; 11 nucleotides line up with TRBD1. The germline V gene encodes CDR1 SQVTM and CDR2 ANQGSEA. The CDR3 is 14 amino acids. V shed 6 bases and J 5 bases; nucleotides not matched to a gene: 9. The CDR3 DNA sequence: TGCAGCGTCGGCGGACAGGGGGCGATCCACGAGCAGTACTTC. Its protein product is CSVGGQGAIHEQYF.

The rearrangement joins TRBV4-2 to TRBJ2-3; 8 nucleotides align to TRBD2. This CDR3 has 16 amino acids. The V gene end was trimmed by 7 bases and the J gene end by 1 base; junction bases not matched to a gene: 10. In germline, CDR1 is LGHNA, CDR2 YNFKEQ. CDR3 protein: CASTPNLSGGTDTQYF. The CDR3 DNA is TGTGCCAGCACCCCCAACCTTAGCGGGGGCACAGATACGCAGTATTTT.

The chain joins TRBV7-3 to TRBJ2-1; 8 bases are shared with TRBD2. This CDR3 has 15 amino acids. The V segment lost 8 bases and the J segment 5 bases; nucleotides outside the gene matches: 11. Per germline, CDR1 SGHTA and CDR2 FQGTGA. This CDR3 reads CASRHLAGHDNEQFF. CDR3 bases: TGTGCCAGCCGCCACTTAGCGGGACACGACAATGAGCAGTTCTTC.

This clone was seen at least ten times. This chain links TRBV2 with TRBJ2-7, with D hard to call. The germline V and J ends were trimmed by 4 bases and 3 bases, with 4 bases remaining between them. The CDR3 runs to 11 residues. Germline-derived CDR1 and CDR2 are SNHLY and FYNNEI. CDR3 in amino acids: CASSAFYEQYF. The CDR3 DNA sequence: TGTGCCAGCAGTGCCTTCTACGAGCAGTACTTC.

The J gene is TRBJ2-7, the V gene TRBV28; tentatively, D is TRBD1 (6 bases). Trimming stripped 2 bases from V and 4 bases from J, with 15 bases between. The germline gives CDR1 MDHEN, CDR2 SYDVKM. CDR3 length: 15 residues. The CDR3 is CASSLNPGGQYEQYF. The CDR3 DNA sequence: TGTGCCAGCAGTTTAAATCCTGGGGGCCAGTACGAGCAGTACTTC.

This clone was observed a handful of times. This sequence joins TRBV28 and TRBJ1-2; D is ambiguous. The germline V gene has CDR1 MDHEN and CDR2 SYDVKM. V lost 8 bases and J lost 2, with 6 bases in between. The CDR3 extends over 11 amino acids. CDR3 amino acids: CASRANYGYTF. The CDR3 nucleotides read TGTGCCAGCCGCGCCAACTATGGCTACACCTTC.

The rearrangement joins TRBV5-5 to TRBJ2-7, with TRBD2 as a possible D gene (6 bases). Trimming left V 4 bases short and J 2 bases short, with 10 bases between. Germline V gene lookup returns CDR1 SGHKS and CDR2 YYEKEE (reference sequence). The CDR3 runs to 13 residues. The CDR3 here is CASSAGRTYEQYF. The CDR3 DNA is TGTGCCAGCAGCGCGGGACGGACCTACGAGCAGTACTTC.

This clone was found once. The CDR3 is CAIRQGAVNTEAFF. The CDR3 DNA follows: TGTGCCATCAGACAGGGGGCCGTGAACACTGAAGCTTTCTTT. The chain has TRBV10-3 and TRBJ1-1; the match to TRBD1 covers 9 bases. There are 14 residues in the CDR3. Germline lookup yields CDR1 ENHRY and CDR2 SYGVKD. J gave up 0 bases and V 6 bases, and 2 bases lay outside the gene matches.

The chain has TRBV28 and TRBJ2-7, with 7 positions matching TRBD1. The germline CDR1 and CDR2 sequences are MDHEN and SYDVKM. V lost 4 bases, J lost 2 bases, and 8 bases stayed unmatched. The CDR3 totals 15 residues. CDR3 amino acids: CASSSRQGPPYEQYF. Here the CDR3 DNA reads TGTGCCAGCAGTTCTAGACAGGGCCCCCCCTACGAGCAGTACTTC. Full variable domain (outside the CDR3, taken from reference TRBV28 and TRBJ2-7): DVKVTQSSRYLVKRTGEKVFLECVQDMDHENMFWYRQDPGLGLRLIYFSYDVKMKEKGDIPEGYSVSREKKERFSLILESASTNQTSMYLCASSSRQGPPYEQYFGPGTRLTVT.

V is TRBV6-5 and J is TRBJ2-7, with 8 positions matching TRBD1. V dropped 2 bases and J dropped 5; count of bases not matched to a gene: 8. The CDR3 is made up of 15 amino acids. Germline CDR1 MNHEY, CDR2 SVGAGI. CDR3 sequence (DNA): TGTGCCAGCAGTTACGACCAGGGGGCTTCCCACGAGCAGTACTTC. Translation: CASSYDQGASHEQYF.

This clone has a handful of counts. V is TRBV5-5 and J is TRBJ2-6, with a weak D call TRBD2 (5 bases). CDR1 and CDR2 (germline): SGHKS, YYEKEE (reference sequence). V dropped 3 bases and J dropped 0 bases, with 13 bases sitting between them. This CDR3 contains 17 residues. CDR3 nucleotide sequence: TGTGCCAGCAGCTCAACGGGGTTGCTCTCTGGGGCCAACGTCCTGACTTTC. Amino acids: CASSSTGLLSGANVLTF. The full variable domain, in which reference TRBV5-5 and TRBJ2-6 provide the parts outside the CDR3, is DAGVTQSPTHLIKTRGQQVTLRCSPISGHKSVSWYQQVLGQGPQFIFQYYEKEERGRGNFPDRFSARQFPNYSSELNVNALLLGDSALYLCASSSTGLLSGANVLTFGAGSRLTVL.

Worth noting for this clone: At one of its ends the junction is not consistent with the germline gene, which may arise from a read error. The chain couples TRBV7-7 to TRBJ2-5; TRBD1 aligns across 7 bases. This CDR3 region has 15 residues. The V gene's germline CDR1 is SSHAT and CDR2 FNYEAQ (reference sequence). CDR3 sequence: CASSSTRDRQETQYF. Written as DNA, the CDR3 is TGTGCTAGCAGCTCGACCAGGGACAGACAAGAGACCCAGTACTTC. Full variable domain (rest looked up from reference TRBV7-7 and TRBJ2-5): GAGVSQSPRYKVTKRGQDVTLRCDPISSHATLYWYQQALGQGPEFLTYFNYEAQPDKSGLPSDRFSAERPEGSISTLTIQRTEQRDSAMYRCASSSTRDRQETQYFGPGTRLLVL.

The V and J genes are TRBV11-2 and TRBJ2-7, with D perhaps matching TRBD2 (6 bases). V was pared by 6 bases and J by 4 bases, with 16 bases between. The CDR3 is made up of 14 amino acids. The germline V gene encodes CDR1 SGHAT and CDR2 FQNNGV. The CDR3 nucleotides are TGTGCCAGCAGTTACCGAGAGGAGGGGTACGAGCAGTACTTC. This sequence encodes CASSYREEGYEQYF.

This clone was picked up a small number of times. V and J are TRBV4-3 and TRBJ1-4; D is perhaps TRBD1 (5 bases). CDR3 size: 17 residues. V was clipped by 0 bases and J by 8 bases, with 19 bases between them. Germline loops: CDR1 LGHNA, CDR2 YSLEER. CDR3 DNA sequence: TGCGCCAGCAGCCAAGAGACAGTGGGGAACGGCAACGAAAAACTGTTTTTT. The encoded protein is CASSQETVGNGNEKLFF.

This chain links TRBV7-2 with TRBJ2-3; unclear D gene. With 1 base removed from V and 2 bases from J, the gap between germline ends came to 7 bases. Looked up from germline, CDR1 is SGHTA and CDR2 is FQGNSA. There are 14 residues in the CDR3. CDR3: CASSLDRFTDTQYF. The CDR3 DNA reads as TGTGCCAGCAGCTTAGACCGGTTCACAGATACGCAGTATTTT.